The entry below describes one T cell receptor (beta chain). Its antigen is not yet known. No quality values exist for individual bases; no much larger clone is one base distant. TCRbeta CDR3 regions were amplified from genomic DNA by means of the immunoSEQ Assay, a bias-controlled multiplex PCR. The authors' analysis ran thus. The number of nucleated cells in each sample was estimated by amplification of reference gene primers within the assay. To quantify the absolute abundance of each unique TCRbeta CDR3 rearrangement, sequence reads were collapsed and filtered. For each sample, productive Simpson clonality was calculated as the square root of Simpson's diversity index over productive rearrangements. Drawn from immuneACCESS, this table holds only the in-frame rearrangements with V and J called that TCRdb kept. Clones are partly lost; checked studies trace under half to an unresolved V gene and leave the rest unexplained. V, J and clone size derive from that table, while D and trimming were established from the DNA sequence. The sample table holds about 26,000 clones, of which approximately 80% were seen once. The top ten hold around 16% of the sample.

Each collaborating institution followed its own protocols to collect whole blood in K2EDTA tubes. Collaborator samples were shipped for TCRbeta analysis as frozen whole blood, isolated PBMCs, or DNA extracted from either sample type. These data originate in a study of blood T cell repertoires in COVID-19 (dated by TCRdb to the early 2020s). In the study overall: Samples covering the acute and convalescent phases of COVID-19 were provided by collaborators in the United States, Italy and Spain. The prospective study material was composed of cDNA or gDNA derived from T cells, B-cell-depleted T cells, or PBMCs. Subjects who had been exposed to COVID-19, were actively infected with it, or had recovered from it provided the deeply sampled blood TCRbeta repertoires that made up the dataset. The repertoires were released in a freely available public database meant as a resource for research on the immune response to SARS-CoV-2. Samples came from the ongoing ImmuneRACE study (first 160 participants) plus 1,254 subjects from 6 global collaborators. Nearly every sample came with metadata listing a de-identified subject ID, COVID-19 status, age in years and sex. Where available, HLA class I and class II types were obtained from metadata supplied by the sample provider rather than from assay-based typing. Overall study results and their limits: The quantity of clinical and demographic metadata differed by source and by participant and was supplied without curation.

The TCR was taken from an elderly man with active or convalescent COVID-19. The sample taken for sequencing was peripheral blood.

The sequenced DNA is TGTGCCTGGAGTGTATTCGGCGGTGTAGTCTACGAGCAGTACTTC. Its coded protein is CAWSVFGGVVYEQYF. The chain is assembled from TRBV30 and TRBJ2-7; the D segment cannot be called with confidence. CDR1 is given as GTSNPN and CDR2 as SVGIG, both from the germline V gene (reference sequence). V drops 0 bases and J drops 3 bases, leaving 15 bases in between. Including the terminal cysteine and phenylalanine, the CDR3 comprises 15 residues. Only CDR3 DNA remains: 45 bases, in frame from the first base.